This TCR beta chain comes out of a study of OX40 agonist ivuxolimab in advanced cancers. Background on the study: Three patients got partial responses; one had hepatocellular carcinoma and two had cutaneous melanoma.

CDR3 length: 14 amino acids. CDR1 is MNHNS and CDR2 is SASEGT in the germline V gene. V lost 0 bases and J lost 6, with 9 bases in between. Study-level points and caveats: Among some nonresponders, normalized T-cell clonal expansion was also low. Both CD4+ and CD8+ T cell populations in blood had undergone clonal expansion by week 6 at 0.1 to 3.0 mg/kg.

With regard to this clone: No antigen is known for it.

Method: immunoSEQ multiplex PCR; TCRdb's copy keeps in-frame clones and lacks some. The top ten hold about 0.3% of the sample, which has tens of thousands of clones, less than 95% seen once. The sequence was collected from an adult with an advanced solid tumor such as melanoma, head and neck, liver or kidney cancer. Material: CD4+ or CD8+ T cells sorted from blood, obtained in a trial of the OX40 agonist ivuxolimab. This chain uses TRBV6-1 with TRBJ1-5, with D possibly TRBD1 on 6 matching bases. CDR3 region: CASSEARGGQPQHF. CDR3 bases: TGTGCCAGCAGTGAAGCGAGGGGGGGTCAGCCCCAGCATTTT.